Listed below are T cell receptor beta chains from one sample, sequenced in a study of long-term antiretroviral therapy in people with HIV. Produced via immunoSEQ multiplex PCR; TCRdb's table is partial and in-frame only. The top ten clones hold 10% to 15% of a sample with 30,000 to 40,000 clones, approximately 90% of them seen once. The source material was unsorted PBMCs, sampled 1.1 years after starting antiretroviral therapy. The source is a man aged 18-30 years with HIV. Each CDR3 is given with its conserved first and last residue. The order of the fields is clone size, CDR3 length, J gene, D gene, V gene, CDR3 protein, CDR3 DNA. D genes are given only for firm matches. The listing skips clone size in some rows; elsewhere it reads once, few, many or a size class.

>NA|15|TRBJ2-2|NA|TRBV29-1
CSVWDRDPYTGELFF
TGCAGCGTTTGGGACCGGGACCCCTACACCGGGGAGCTGTTTTTT
>NA|15|TRBJ1-3|NA|TRBV7-2
CASSLGVGAGNTIYF
TGTGCCAGCAGCTTAGGGGTGGGGGCTGGAAACACCATATATTTT
>NA|19|TRBJ2-3|TRBD2|TRBV2
CASSEVGLAGGPGTDTQYF
TGTGCCAGCAGTGAAGTGGGACTAGCGGGAGGACCAGGCACAGATACGCAGTATTTT
>NA|12|TRBJ2-7|NA|TRBV18
CASSSDPYEQYF
TGTGCCAGCTCATCCGATCCCTACGAGCAGTACTTC
>NA|9|TRBJ1-1|NA|TRBV11-2
CASSPGPFF
TGTGCCAGCAGTCCAGGGCCTTTCTTT
>once|13|TRBJ2-7|NA|TRBV18
CASHGNGVYEQYF
TGTGCCAGCCACGGGAACGGGGTCTACGAGCAGTACTTC
>NA|16|TRBJ2-7|TRBD2|TRBV15
CATSRAPGLADYEQYF
TGTGCCACCAGCAGAGCCCCAGGACTAGCGGACTACGAGCAGTACTTC
>NA|15|TRBJ2-7|NA|TRBV5-5
CASSLVGRQAYEQYF
TGTGCCAGCAGCTTGGTCGGGAGACAGGCCTACGAGCAGTACTTC
>NA|17|TRBJ2-6|NA|TRBV19
CASSKAGRSSGANVLTF
TGTGCCAGTAGTAAGGCAGGGCGTAGCTCTGGGGCCAACGTCCTGACTTTC
>NA|13|TRBJ2-5|NA|TRBV9
CASSVGGGETQYF
TGTGCCAGCAGCGTAGGAGGAGGAGAGACCCAGTACTTC
>NA|14|TRBJ1-1|TRBD1|TRBV7-9
CASSFTGTGSEAFF
TGTGCCAGCAGCTTTACCGGGACAGGGAGTGAAGCTTTCTTT
>once|14|TRBJ2-2|TRBD1|TRBV5-1
CASSLDRGSGELFF
TGCGCCAGCAGCTTGGACAGGGGTAGCGGGGAGCTGTTTTTT
>NA|14|TRBJ2-7|NA|TRBV9
CASSVPAGGDEQYF
TGTGCCAGCAGCGTCCCAGCTGGAGGGGACGAGCAGTACTTC
>NA|13|TRBJ1-2|NA|TRBV28
CASSFGGNYGYTF
TGTGCCAGCAGTTTTGGGGGTAACTATGGCTACACCTTC
>few|17|TRBJ2-5|TRBD1|TRBV11-2
CASSLGNPGQGEETQYF
TGTGCCAGCAGCTTAGGAAACCCAGGACAGGGGGAAGAGACCCAGTACTTC
>NA|14|TRBJ1-1|NA|TRBV7-2
CASTLGGGSTEAFF
TGTGCCAGCACCCTTGGGGGGGGGAGCACTGAAGCTTTCTTT
>NA|17|TRBJ2-1|TRBD2|TRBV4-1
CASSQPSRAGVDVEQFF
TGCGCCAGCAGCCAACCCTCCCGAGCGGGAGTTGACGTTGAGCAGTTCTTC
>NA|14|TRBJ2-2|TRBD2|TRBV28
CASSFSGGPGELFF
TGTGCCAGCAGTTTCAGCGGGGGGCCCGGGGAGCTGTTTTTT
>NA|14|TRBJ2-7|TRBD1|TRBV27
CASNGQGPSYEQYF
TGTGCCAGCAATGGACAGGGCCCTTCCTACGAGCAGTACTTC
>NA|14|TRBJ2-3|TRBD1|TRBV19
CASSVGQGPDTQYF
TGTGCCAGTAGTGTGGGACAGGGGCCAGATACGCAGTATTTT
>NA|15|TRBJ2-7|TRBD1|TRBV19
CASSIGAGGEYEQYF
TGTGCCAGTAGTATAGGGGCAGGGGGCGAGTACGAGCAGTACTTC
>NA|15|TRBJ2-7|TRBD2|TRBV6-1
CASSGASGASYEQYF
TGTGCCAGCAGTGGAGCTAGCGGTGCTTCCTACGAGCAGTACTTC
>NA|13|TRBJ2-2|NA|TRBV30
CAWSPTGTGELFF
TGTGCCTGGAGTCCCACGGGCACCGGGGAGCTGTTTTTT
>NA|15|TRBJ2-1|TRBD2|TRBV4-3
CASSRIERDYNEQFF
TGCGCCAGCAGCCGGATCGAGCGGGATTACAATGAGCAGTTCTTC
>NA|16|TRBJ2-1|TRBD1|TRBV13
CASSSRDRGSYNEQFF
TGTGCCAGCAGCTCCCGGGACAGGGGTTCGTACAATGAGCAGTTCTTC
>NA|13|TRBJ2-1|NA|TRBV29-1
CSVAGTGSGEQFF
TGCAGCGTAGCCGGGACCGGATCAGGTGAGCAGTTCTTC
>NA|15|TRBJ1-1|NA|TRBV12-5
CASGWVSGVRTEAFF
TGTGCTAGTGGTTGGGTATCAGGGGTTCGCACTGAAGCTTTCTTT
>NA|15|TRBJ2-7|NA|TRBV27
CASSLSWRVAYEQYF
TGTGCCAGCAGTTTATCCTGGCGGGTGGCCTACGAGCAGTACTTC
>NA|12|TRBJ2-1|NA|TRBV15
CATSRVNNEQFF
TGTGCCACCAGCAGGGTTAACAATGAGCAGTTCTTC
>NA|15|TRBJ2-7|NA|TRBV9
CASSRGTAYSYEQYF
TGTGCCAGCAGCAGAGGCACAGCCTACTCCTACGAGCAGTACTTC
>NA|15|TRBJ2-1|NA|TRBV11-2
CASSLVGGGKNEQFF
TGTGCCAGCAGCTTAGTTGGGGGAGGCAAGAATGAGCAGTTCTTC
>NA|15|TRBJ1-4|NA|TRBV7-8
CASSLWAALREKLFF
TGTGCCAGCAGCTTATGGGCAGCTTTACGGGAAAAACTGTTTTTT
>NA|13|TRBJ2-7|TRBD2|TRBV10-2
CASGLAGVHEQYF
TGCGCCAGCGGTCTTGCGGGAGTGCACGAGCAGTACTTC
>NA|14|TRBJ2-7|TRBD2|TRBV11-2
CASSFSSGTYEQYF
TGTGCCAGCAGCTTCTCTAGCGGAACCTACGAGCAGTACTTC